One sample yielded the 20 T cell receptor beta chains listed below, sequenced in a study of beta chain features in type 1 diabetes. These receptors lack a known antigen. Study-wide results and limits: There was a moderate but significant shortening of TCRB CDR3s in all four CD4+ subsets of Type 1 diabetes patients.

The authors reverse transcribed all of the isolated RNA, so sequencing captured expressed TCRB transcripts. Assay: immunoSEQ multiplex PCR; the TCRdb copy retains only in-frame clones and omits some. This sample has approximately 730,000 clones; 13% occur once, and the top ten carry 0.02% to 0.025%. Sequencing was done on a sample of naive CD4+ T cells from blood. These TCRs come from a man aged 18 to 29 with type 1 diabetes.

V is TRBV19 and J is TRBJ1-6, with a possible D match to TRBD1 (6 bases). The CDR3 has 15 residues. V was cut by 3 bases and J by 8 bases, with 14 bases left in between. Germline V gives CDR1 LNHDA, CDR2 SQIVND (reference sequence). DNA of the CDR3: TGTGCCAGTAGTATGGGGGCAGGGGTGGATTCACCCCTCCACTTT. The encoded protein is CASSMGAGVDSPLHF.

The chain links TRBV30 to TRBJ1-3, with D perhaps TRBD1 (5 bases). The V end lost 3 bases, the J end lost 2 bases, and 17 bases lay between the germline ends. This CDR3 spans 16 amino acids. CDR1 and CDR2 from the germline V gene are GTSNPN and SVGIG (reference sequence). CDR3 sequence reads: CAWSPATGAPGNTIYF. The DNA of the CDR3 is TGTGCCTGGAGCCCCGCAACAGGCGCCCCTGGAAACACCATATATTTT.

The chain has TRBV11-2 and TRBJ2-1; D gene unclear. There are 15 residues in the CDR3. CDR1 is SGHAT, CDR2 FQNNGV, per germline. V was trimmed by 1 base and J by 5 bases, leaving 12 bases between them. The CDR3 region is CASSLGRILDNEQFF. CDR3 bases: TGTGCCAGCAGCTTAGGCAGGATTTTGGACAATGAGCAGTTCTTC.

This clone was seen more than once but under ten times. The V call is TRBV25-1, the J call TRBJ1-1; 9 positions match TRBD1. Germline lookup yields CDR1 MGHDK and CDR2 SYGVNS. This CDR3 comprises 17 residues. The V segment lost 1 base and the J segment 4 bases; nucleotides outside the gene matches: 10. The CDR3 spells CASSEFRGTGFSTEAFF. CDR3 coding DNA: TGTGCCAGCAGTGAATTCCGGGGGACAGGGTTCTCCACTGAAGCTTTCTTT.

The sample holds a few counts of this clone. V and J are TRBV14 and TRBJ1-2; D gene unclear. The germline gives CDR1 SGHDN, CDR2 FVKESK. Trimming left V 5 bases short and J 3 bases short, with 10 bases between. The CDR3 has 13 amino acids. CDR3 residues: CASSRALDYGYTF. The CDR3 DNA reads as TGTGCCAGCAGCAGAGCCTTGGACTATGGCTACACCTTC.

The chain carries TRBV6-6 and TRBJ2-2; possible D gene TRBD2, 5 bases. The V gene lost 7 bases and the J gene lost 3 bases, with 12 bases spanning the gap. CDR3 length equals 14 residues. Germline values: CDR1 MNHNY, CDR2 SVGAGI (reference sequence). CDR3 DNA sequence: TGTGCCAGCACATGGCAGGACTACACCGGGGAGCTGTTTTTT. It specifies CASTWQDYTGELFF.

Points on this clone: The same CDR3 also results from other DNA sequences found in this sample. This sequence joins TRBV10-3 and TRBJ2-5, with 7 positions matching TRBD2. Germline V lookup: CDR1 ENHRY, CDR2 SYGVKD. The trim removed 2 bases at V and 3 bases at J, leaving 0 bases unmatched. This CDR3 contains 13 residues. The CDR3 bases are TGTGCCATCAGTGAGAGCGGGGAAGAGACCCAGTACTTC. Translated, it gives CAISESGEETQYF.

This chain links TRBV5-1 with TRBJ2-7; 11 nucleotides align to TRBD1. This CDR3 is built from 14 residues. V shed 4 bases and J 7 bases; nucleotides not matched to a gene: 7. Germline assignment: CDR1 SGHRS and CDR2 YFSETQ. CDR3 sequence (DNA): TGCGCCAGCAGCCACGGACAGGGGGCACGGGAGCAGTACTTC. As protein: CASSHGQGAREQYF.

The chain is built from TRBV29-1 and TRBJ2-1; 8 bases are shared with TRBD2. The CDR3 totals 12 residues. In germline, CDR1 is SQVTM, CDR2 ANQGSEA. CDR3 sequence (DNA): TGCAACAAAGCGGGGGAATACAATGAGCAGTTCTTC. Protein sequence: CNKAGEYNEQFF.

This clone was seen only a few times. The rearrangement uses TRBV7-2 and TRBJ2-2; 9 bases map to TRBD2. The V gene end was trimmed by 5 bases and the J gene end by 5 bases; junction bases not matched to a gene: 9. From germline, CDR1 is SGHTA and CDR2 FQGNSA. The CDR3 sequence is 16 residues long. This CDR3 reads CASSHLGSGGTGELFF. The CDR3 DNA sequence: TGTGCCAGCAGCCACTTGGGTAGCGGGGGAACCGGGGAGCTGTTTTTT.

The chain is built from TRBV6-4 and TRBJ2-2; 8 bases agree with TRBD1. This CDR3 spans 14 amino acids. Germline values: CDR1 MRHNA, CDR2 SNTAGT. The V gene end was trimmed by 7 bases and the J gene end by 1 base; junction bases not matched to a gene: 2. DNA of the CDR3: TGTGCCAGCACGGGACAGGAGAACACCGGGGAGCTGTTTTTT. This codes for CASTGQENTGELFF.

This clone was counted a few times. CDR3 sequence (DNA): TGTGCCAGCAGCCTAACGACAGGGAACACTGAAGCTTTCTTT. This sequence encodes CASSLTTGNTEAFF. The chain employs TRBV7-9 and TRBJ1-1; weak D call: TRBD1 (6 bases). The V end was cut by 5 bases, the J end by 1 base, with 11 bases between. Germline V lookup: CDR1 SEHNR, CDR2 FQNEAQ (reference sequence). The CDR3 totals 14 residues.

This clone was found a few times. The chain has TRBV25-1 and TRBJ2-2; D is unclear. The CDR3 runs 11 residues. Germline CDR1 reads MGHDK; CDR2 reads SYGVNS. The V and J ends lost 6 bases and 6 bases respectively, with 5 bases between them. The CDR3 DNA reads TGTGCCAGCAGAACGTCCGGGGAGCTGTTTTTT. This gives the protein CASRTSGELFF.

Notes on this clone: Other DNA sequences in this specimen translate into the identical CDR3. This rearrangement joins TRBV5-4 to TRBJ2-3; D remains unclear. The CDR3 covers 12 residues. V lost 0 bases, J lost 3 bases, and 2 bases lay in between. Germline V gene lookup returns CDR1 SGHNT and CDR2 YYREEE (reference sequence). The CDR3 DNA reads as TGTGCCAGCAGCTTGGATACAGATACGCAGTATTTT. It encodes CASSLDTDTQYF.

A remark on this clone: Other DNA sequences in this specimen translate into the identical CDR3. J is TRBJ2-2 and V is TRBV28; D remains ambiguous. V gave up 2 bases and J gave up 6 bases, with 4 bases separating them. Germline V gene lookup returns CDR1 MDHEN and CDR2 SYDVKM. The CDR3 is 12 residues long. CDR3 DNA sequence: TGTGCCAGCAGTTTAAGACCCGGGGAGCTGTTTTTT. Amino acids: CASSLRPGELFF. Full variable domain (outside the CDR3, taken from reference TRBV28 and TRBJ2-2): DVKVTQSSRYLVKRTGEKVFLECVQDMDHENMFWYRQDPGLGLRLIYFSYDVKMKEKGDIPEGYSVSREKKERFSLILESASTNQTSMYLCASSLRPGELFFGEGSRLTVL.

There are a few counts of this clone. The chain joins TRBV7-6 to TRBJ2-1; D call uncertain. Trimming cost V 6 bases and J 10 bases, with 13 bases left between them. Germline loops: CDR1 SGHVS, CDR2 FNYEAQ. The CDR3 runs 12 residues. The CDR3 spells CASSPTAREQFF. Here the CDR3 DNA reads TGTGCCAGCAGTCCCACCGCTCGGGAGCAGTTCTTC. The entire variable domain, with the rest obtained from reference TRBV7-6 and TRBJ2-1, is as follows: GAGVSQSPRYKVTKRGQDVALRCDPISGHVSLYWYRQALGQGPEFLTYFNYEAQQDKSGLPNDRFSAERPEGSISTLTIQRTEQRDSAMYRCASSPTAREQFFGPGTRLTVL.

This chain uses TRBV30 with TRBJ1-3; D gene unclear. The CDR3 runs to 16 residues. Germline V gene data show CDR1 as GTSNPN and CDR2 as SVGIG (reference sequence). V dropped 1 base and J dropped 0 bases, with 13 bases sitting between them. The CDR3 is CAWSGRPWGSGNTIYF. The CDR3, as DNA: TGTGCCTGGAGTGGACGCCCGTGGGGCTCTGGAAACACCATATATTTT.

CDR3 region: CASSEGQGSYEQYF. The DNA for the CDR3 is TGCGCCAGCAGTGAGGGTCAGGGCTCCTACGAGCAGTACTTC. The chain couples TRBV10-2 to TRBJ2-7; D possibly corresponds to TRBD1 (5 bases). There are 14 residues in the CDR3. V lost 2 bases and J lost 0, with 8 bases in between. Germline V lookup: CDR1 WSHSY, CDR2 SAAADI.

CDR3 nucleotides: TGTGCCAGCAGTTCCATTAGGGAGACCCAGTACTTC. Translation gives CASSSIRETQYF. The chain recombines TRBV6-5 with TRBJ2-5; D is ambiguous. In germline, CDR1 is MNHEY, CDR2 SVGAGI. The CDR3 totals 12 residues. V lost 4 bases, J lost 5 bases, and 8 bases lay in between.

This chain connects TRBV29-1 to TRBJ1-6; no definite D call. CDR3 length: 15 amino acids. The V and J ends lost 7 bases and 0 bases respectively, with 13 bases between them. Germline V CDR1 and CDR2: SQVTM, ANQGSEA. CDR3 DNA: TGCAGCGCCCGGGAGAGAGCCTCCTATAATTCACCCCTCCACTTT. As protein: CSARERASYNSPLHF. Using reference TRBV29-1 and TRBJ1-6 for the parts outside the CDR3, the full variable domain is SAVISQKPSRDICQRGTSLTIQCQVDSQVTMMFWYRQQPGQSLTLIATANQGSEATYESGFVIDKFPISRPNLTFSTLTVSNMSPEDSSIYLCSARERASYNSPLHFGNGTRLTVT.